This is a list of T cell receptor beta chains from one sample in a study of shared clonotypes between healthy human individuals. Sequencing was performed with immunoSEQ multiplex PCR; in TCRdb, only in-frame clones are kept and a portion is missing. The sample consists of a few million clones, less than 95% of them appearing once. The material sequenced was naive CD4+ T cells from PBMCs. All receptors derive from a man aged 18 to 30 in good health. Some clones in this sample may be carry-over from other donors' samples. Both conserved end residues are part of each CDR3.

CDR3 protein: CASSLMGPPGLADEQYF
V gene: TRBV5-1

CDR3 protein: CASSFGGPRYSNQPQHF
V gene: TRBV2

CDR3 protein: CASSLGPGQGPLGETQYF
V gene: TRBV5-1

CDR3 protein: CASSPGLAGGGQYF
V gene: TRBV6-5

CDR3 protein: CASRLPVGQVGEQYF
V gene: TRBV7-2

CDR3 protein: CASSLGRAASRSWEQYF
V gene: TRBV5-6

CDR3 protein: CASSYATGGYEQYF
V gene: TRBV7-2

CDR3 protein: CASRGNTGELFF
V gene: TRBV21-1

CDR3 protein: CASSMSGRWETQYF
V gene: TRBV7-3

CDR3 protein: CASSASNLGDTEAFF
V gene: TRBV25-1

CDR3 protein: CASRGERAGVLQETQYF
V gene: TRBV5-1

CDR3 protein: CASSLRTVSVRDVTHEQFF
V gene: TRBV7-2

CDR3 protein: CASSLEGGLVTEAFF
V gene: TRBV5-1

CDR3 protein: CATSRGKGAYSNQPQHF
V gene: TRBV15

CDR3 protein: CASSPISSPDTQYF
V gene: TRBV6-5

CDR3 protein: CASSVPTSGFEQFF
V gene: TRBV25-1

CDR3 protein: CASSLGAYNEQFF
V gene: TRBV7-8

CDR3 protein: CASSLVYYTGELFF
V gene: TRBV7-2

CDR3 protein: CASSRDDYEQYF
V gene: TRBV19

CDR3 protein: CASSQVRTSGNTIYF
V gene: TRBV6-1

CDR3 protein: CASSPQWFQETQYF
V gene: TRBV5-1

CDR3 protein: CASSPPRVGQGPRASTDTQYF
V gene: TRBV18

CDR3 protein: CASSLILGVEYSNQPQHF
V gene: TRBV7-8

CDR3 protein: CASSQFIRSYEQYF
V gene: TRBV23-1

CDR3 protein: CASSPRTDSDATNEKLFF
V gene: TRBV13

CDR3 protein: CASSSPTGELFF
V gene: TRBV7-9

CDR3 protein: CASSSRGVEQYF
V gene: TRBV7-2

CDR3 protein: CASSHTDTQYF
V gene: TRBV28